These T cell receptor beta chains were read from a single sample in a study of blood T cell repertoires in COVID-19. The assay was immunoSEQ multiplex PCR, and TCRdb's table has in-frame clones only and misses some. The sample lists about 100,000 clones; around 88% were seen once. The sample taken for sequencing was peripheral blood. These TCRs come from a human donor in a cohort sampled during active COVID-19. Both conserved end residues are part of each CDR3. The D gene is left open where the match is weak. Not all rows give a size; the values are once, few, many and, for expanded clones, a class.

TRBJ2-2	-	TRBD2	TRBV7-2	CASSLPGTSSGELFF
TRBJ2-3	-	TRBD2	TRBV28	CASREREETQYF
TRBJ2-1	medium-sized	TRBD2	TRBV7-2	CASSLEAGVYNEQFF
TRBJ2-1	-	-	TRBV7-9	CASSGSGRGIDEQFF
TRBJ2-1	-	TRBD2	TRBV7-6	CASSSGLAATYNEQFF
TRBJ2-3	-	TRBD1	TRBV27	CASSFRDRAYTDTQYF
TRBJ2-5	-	TRBD1	TRBV11-3	CASSLSGTGSQETQYF
TRBJ1-1	-	-	TRBV6-5	CASRQGTSTEAFF
TRBJ1-3	-	TRBD1	TRBV18	CASSPVGTGARNTIYF
TRBJ1-4	-	-	TRBV7-8	CASSPISATNEKLFF
TRBJ2-1	-	-	TRBV30	CACKHNEQFF
TRBJ2-3	-	-	TRBV19	CASTRRGTDTQYF
TRBJ2-7	-	-	TRBV9	CASSVTGTPTNEQYF
TRBJ2-7	-	TRBD2	TRBV6-1	CASSEGLSGTYEQYF
TRBJ1-1	-	TRBD1	TRBV3-1/TRBV3-2	CASSQYVRGLFTEAFF
TRBJ2-2	-	-	TRBV5-1	CASSLRGAGTGELFF
TRBJ2-5	-	-	TRBV28	CASKLGGRPIHGETQYF
TRBJ2-7	-	TRBD1	TRBV16	CASSRRQGNYEQYF
TRBJ1-1	few	TRBD1	TRBV5-1	CASSLGQGIYTEAFF
TRBJ1-1	-	-	TRBV28	CASRQGGTHTEAFF
TRBJ1-3	-	TRBD1	TRBV28	CASSSGQGWDTIYF
TRBJ2-1	-	-	TRBV30	CAWSVSAFRGEQFF
TRBJ1-2	once	TRBD1	TRBV15	CATSRDAGTGAGYTF
TRBJ2-7	-	-	TRBV7-9	CASSLTRDSREQYF
TRBJ2-2	-	-	TRBV7-7	CASSPSYLSGATVGELFF
TRBJ1-2	-	TRBD1	TRBV5-6	CASSQGQDYGYTF
TRBJ1-5	-	-	TRBV6-4	CASSRRAPFFLQPQHF
TRBJ1-2	-	-	TRBV4-2	CASSQGGVGYTF
TRBJ1-1	few	-	TRBV25-1	CASVERGTTEAFF
TRBJ1-1	many	-	TRBV28	CASTSPRGAVTEAFF
TRBJ1-2	-	TRBD1	TRBV6-5	CASRRRQGEGYTF
TRBJ2-7	-	-	TRBV6-5	CASLNPYEQYF
TRBJ1-5	-	-	TRBV7-6	CASSLEGRDQPQHF
TRBJ1-2	-	-	TRBV28	CASSLDRSYGYTF
TRBJ2-1	once	TRBD2	TRBV19	CASTPALAGGYNEQFF
TRBJ2-7	-	TRBD2	TRBV7-3	CASSPLAGGPGEQYF
TRBJ2-2	once	TRBD2	TRBV5-1	CASSLWGSGRTGELFF
TRBJ2-1	-	-	TRBV28	CASSFLAGLDRALHNEQFF
TRBJ1-5	-	TRBD1	TRBV19	CASSRNLDRVDLYSNQPQHF
TRBJ2-7	-	-	TRBV7-6	CASSLAHDTPIVSYEQYF
TRBJ2-1	-	TRBD2	TRBV5-4	CASSEPGLAGGQQFF
TRBJ2-3	-	TRBD1	TRBV18	CASSLRQGESDTQYF
TRBJ2-1	-	TRBD2	TRBV11-2	CASSLERTSQQFF
TRBJ1-2	-	-	TRBV20-1	CSASHQAGYGYTF
TRBJ2-7	-	TRBD1	TRBV27	CASGLMDRGYEQYF
TRBJ1-1	-	-	TRBV18	CASSMQKNTEAFF
TRBJ2-3	-	TRBD2	TRBV11-3	CASSTGTSGLLDTQYF
TRBJ2-1	-	TRBD1	TRBV7-3	CASSIPGQGYNEQFF
TRBJ2-7	-	-	TRBV27	CASSLFGVGGEQYF